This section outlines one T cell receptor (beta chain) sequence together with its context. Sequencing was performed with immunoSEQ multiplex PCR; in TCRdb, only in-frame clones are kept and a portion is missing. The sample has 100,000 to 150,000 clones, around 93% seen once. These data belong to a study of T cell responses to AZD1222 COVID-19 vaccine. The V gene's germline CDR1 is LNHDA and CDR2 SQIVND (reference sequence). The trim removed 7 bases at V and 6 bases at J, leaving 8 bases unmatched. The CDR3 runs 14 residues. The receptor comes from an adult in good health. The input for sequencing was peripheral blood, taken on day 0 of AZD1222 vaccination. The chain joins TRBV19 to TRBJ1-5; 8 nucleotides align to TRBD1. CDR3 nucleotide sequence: TGTGCCAGTACCAAAGACAGGGGAGGTCAGCCCCAGCATTTT. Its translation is CASTKDRGGQPQHF. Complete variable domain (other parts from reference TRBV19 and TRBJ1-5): DGGITQSPKYLFRKEGQNVTLSCEQNLNHDAMYWYRQDPGQGLRLIYYSQIVNDFQKGDIAEGYSVSREKKESFPLTVTSAQKNPTAFYLCASTKDRGGQPQHFGDGTRLSIL.